This TCR beta chain came from a study of CD8 T cells in Susac syndrome (dated by TCRdb to 2018 to 2020). Broadly, across the study: Whether CD8+ T cell activation and differentiation in Susac syndrome was antigen driven was tested using repertoire sequencing.

Study-wide conclusions, independent of this receptor: The number of individuals in the TCR sequencing and HLA analysis was acknowledged as relatively small.

High-throughput TCR beta sequencing profiled peripheral blood CD8+ and CD4+ T cells from healthy donors, Susac syndrome patients and multiple sclerosis patients. Treatment-naive patients with stable or active relapsing-remitting disease fulfilling revised McDonald criteria were used as multiple sclerosis controls. Bulk CD8+ and CD4+ T cells were purified by magnetic negative isolation, while CD8+ TEMRA cells were enriched using FACS. Blood was collected in EDTA tubes and processed within 24 hours, with PBMCs isolated through density gradient centrifugation. PBMCs intended for TCR sequencing were frozen in liquid nitrogen and were later thawed in a 37 degrees C water bath. The sorted or isolated CD4+, CD8+ and CD8+ TEMRA cells had a purity of 90% or higher. RNA was extracted using the RNeasy kit, and about 0.45 to 1 ug of the RNA was reverse transcribed with random hexamers. TCR beta CDR3 regions were amplified with the immunoSEQ multiplex PCR assay covering 54 Vbeta and 13 Jbeta segments. PCR amplification bias was corrected using a synthetic template baseline for primer optimization and computational correction. As for how the authors treated the data: Reads were assigned to V, D and J genes according to IMGT and analyzed in immunoSEQ Analyzer, with only productive sequences retained. Clonality was computed as one minus Shannon entropy normalized by log2 of the number of productive unique sequences. Public and private clones were assessed among the 100 most prevalent clones of each patient and control. A clone was defined as Susac-specific if it was absent from the healthy and MS cohorts, from 1052 published viral clones and from other ImmuneACCESS disease sequences. Starting from the raw public reads, TCRdb applied fastp trimming at Q25, assembled clones with MiXCR and retained in-frame beta chains. Entries that share a CDR3 protein sequence are merged under the most common genes and DNA. TCRdb's processing, not the authors' own work, is the source of the V and J calls. Across this sample there are 250,000 or so distinct CDR3 sequences, with 85% to 95% seen only once. Of the sample, about 0.071% is held by the ten largest clones.

As to this clonotype: Which antigen it targets is not known. Base qualities are not at hand, and no much larger clone is one base apart.

Relative to germline, V is 5 bases shorter and J is 5 bases shorter, with 14 bases between their ends. Via the germline V gene, CDR1 is MNHEY and CDR2 SVGEGT. From cysteine to phenylalanine, the CDR3 is 14 amino acids long. Solely the CDR3 DNA is kept, with 42 bases framed from the first base. The chain is encoded by TRBV6-2 or TRBV6-3 joined to TRBJ2-3, and perhaps TRBD2 as D gene, on 6 matching bases. The source material was CD4+ T cells from PBMCs. The sequence came from a human donor with multiple sclerosis. The CDR3 is CASSPLGGLDTQYF. The DNA sequence is as follows: TGTGCCAGCAGTCCCCTGGGAGGATTAGATACGCAGTATTTT.